The sequence of this T cell receptor beta chain was determined in a study of identical twins. MiXCR was run by TCRdb on the 5' RACE reads, yielding one entry per CDR3 protein. The sample contains about 890,000 distinct CDR3 sequences, 9% to 15% of which appear only once. The V end was cut by 7 bases, the J end by 8 bases, with 10 bases between. There are 11 residues in the CDR3. CDR1 and CDR2 from the germline V gene are MGHDK and SYGVNS. All donors comprised healthy Caucasians. The data also belong to a second study, concerning yellow fever vaccine responses in identical twins.

The J gene is TRBJ2-3, the V gene TRBV25-1; D gene ambiguous. The sequence came from a woman under 30 in good health. Sequenced material: PBMCs. Here the CDR3 DNA reads TGTGCCAGCACGTCTTTGTTTACGCAGTATTTT. This codes for CASTSLFTQYF.